The 10 T cell receptor beta chains below come from one sample, sequenced in a study of T-cell reconstitution after alpha-beta-depleted transplantation in children. Preparation of the TCRbeta library used unique molecular identifiers. TCRdb re-analysed the PCR reads in MiXCR, keeping a single row per CDR3 protein. The table includes 450,000 to 600,000 distinct CDR3 sequences, over 25% detected once. Sequenced here: PBMCs from the stem cell graft donor, sampled from the stem cell graft. These receptors were obtained from a human donor who donated a stem cell graft to a child with aplastic anemia.

This clonotype was observed a few times. The genes are TRBV6-5 and TRBJ1-2; 7 bases are shared with TRBD1. Germline V gene data show CDR1 as MNHEY and CDR2 as SVGAGI. J lost 7 bases, V lost 2 bases, and 10 bases had no gene match. This CDR3 contains 15 residues. CDR3 bases: TGTGCCAGCAGTTACAGCGGTGAGGGGGCGTCTGGCTACACCTTC. Its translation is CASSYSGEGASGYTF.

In its sample, this clonotype was seen a few times. This chain joins TRBV12-3 or TRBV12-4 and TRBJ1-5; no definite D call. The CDR3 has 14 amino acids. With 2 bases removed from V and 10 bases from J, the gap between germline ends came to 15 bases. In nucleotides, the CDR3 is TGTGCCAGCAGTTTAAGGGCAGGACTGGATCCCCAGCATTTT. Amino acid sequence: CASSLRAGLDPQHF.

This clonotype was recorded a few times. CDR3 nucleotides: TGTGCCAGCAGCGTAGCGGAGGGATTGGAGACCCAGTACTTC. It is translated as CASSVAEGLETQYF. This chain connects TRBV9 to TRBJ2-5; D is possibly TRBD2 (6 bases). This CDR3 comprises 14 residues. CDR1 is SGDLS, CDR2 YYNGEE, per germline. V was trimmed by 0 bases and J by 5 bases, leaving 11 bases between them.

The CDR3 sequence is CASSFLMAHEQYV. CDR3 nucleotide sequence: TGTGCCAGCAGCTTCCTCATGGCCCACGAGCAGTACGTC. The chain couples TRBV7-8 to TRBJ2-7, with D uncertain. CDR3 length: 13 residues. Germline values: CDR1 SGHVS, CDR2 FQNEAQ. Between the trimmed V and J ends, which lost 3 bases and 5 bases, there was a span of 11 bases.

CDR3 coding DNA: TGCGCCAGCAGCTCGGATGGAACTTACGAGCAGTACGTC. It specifies CASSSDGTYEQYV. The V and J genes are TRBV5-1 and TRBJ2-7; D not resolved. Per the germline V gene, CDR1 is SGHRS and CDR2 is YFSETQ. Between the trimmed V and J ends, which lost 3 bases and 4 bases, there was a span of 11 bases. The CDR3 is made up of 13 amino acids.

The rearrangement joins TRBV5-4 to TRBJ2-1; no definite D call. V shed 4 bases and J shed 6 bases, with 11 bases lying between them. The CDR3 runs 13 residues. The germline V gene encodes CDR1 SGHNT and CDR2 YYREEE (reference sequence). The CDR3 DNA reads TGTGCCAGCAGCACCCAGTCGGTCAATGAGCAGTTCTTC. The encoded protein is CASSTQSVNEQFF.

This clonotype was detected only a few times. Here the CDR3 DNA reads TGCAGCGTTGTCCGGCAGGGTGATACGCAGTATTTT. Translation gives CSVVRQGDTQYF. The V gene is TRBV29-1, the J gene TRBJ2-3; perhaps TRBD1 as D (5 bases). The V gene's germline CDR1 is SQVTM and CDR2 ANQGSEA. V dropped 4 bases and J dropped 6 bases, with 11 bases sitting between them. This CDR3 has 12 residues.

The chain employs TRBV24-1 and TRBJ2-3; TRBD2 aligns across 13 bases. This CDR3 region has 16 residues. Germline CDR1 and CDR2: KGHDR and SFDVKD. J was trimmed by 8 bases and V by 4 bases; bases with no gene match: 8. The CDR3 here is CATSDPTSGRAVTQYF. CDR3 in DNA: TGTGCCACCAGTGACCCAACTAGCGGGAGGGCGGTTACGCAGTATTTT.

The chain combines TRBV7-7 with TRBJ2-5, with a possible D match to TRBD1 (5 bases). V lost 5 bases and J lost 5, with 18 bases in between. Germline-derived CDR1 and CDR2 are SSHAT and FNYEAQ (reference sequence). This CDR3 contains 15 residues. CDR3 sequence (DNA): TGTGCCAGCAGCCAGGGCATGGGCGGTGGGGAGACCCAGTACTTC. This sequence encodes CASSQGMGGGETQYF.

V usage is TRBV5-1 and J usage is TRBJ2-1; TRBD2 matches at 8 bases. Germline V gives CDR1 SGHRS, CDR2 YFSETQ. The trim removed 0 bases at V and 7 bases at J, leaving 6 bases unmatched. The length of the CDR3 is 15 residues. The CDR3 DNA is TGCGCCAGCAGCTTGGCCCCGGCGGGAGGTAATGAGCAGTTCTTC. This gives the protein CASSLAPAGGNEQFF.